This TCR beta chain was sequenced during a study of shared clonotypes between healthy human individuals. Background on the study: CD4 naive and memory got three plates each, CD8 naive two, CD8 memory one.

Clones were read by immunoSEQ multiplex PCR, and TCRdb kept only the in-frame ones, dropping some. The profile shows 2 million to 2.5 million clones, just over 90% of them singletons. The sequence came from a young man in good health. Some clones in this sample may be carry-over from other donors' samples. Sequencing input: naive CD4+ T cells from PBMCs. The sample's subset: CD45RA+ positively selected.

The CDR3, as DNA: TGTGCCAGCAGTTTATTCCCCGGGACAGGGGGCTATGGCTACACCTTC. Its protein is CASSLFPGTGGYGYTF. V usage is TRBV28 and J usage is TRBJ1-2; 11 positions agree with TRBD1. The CDR3 contains 16 residues. The V and J ends lost 1 base and 4 bases, in that order; junction bases with no gene match: 5. Germline V lookup: CDR1 MDHEN, CDR2 SYDVKM.